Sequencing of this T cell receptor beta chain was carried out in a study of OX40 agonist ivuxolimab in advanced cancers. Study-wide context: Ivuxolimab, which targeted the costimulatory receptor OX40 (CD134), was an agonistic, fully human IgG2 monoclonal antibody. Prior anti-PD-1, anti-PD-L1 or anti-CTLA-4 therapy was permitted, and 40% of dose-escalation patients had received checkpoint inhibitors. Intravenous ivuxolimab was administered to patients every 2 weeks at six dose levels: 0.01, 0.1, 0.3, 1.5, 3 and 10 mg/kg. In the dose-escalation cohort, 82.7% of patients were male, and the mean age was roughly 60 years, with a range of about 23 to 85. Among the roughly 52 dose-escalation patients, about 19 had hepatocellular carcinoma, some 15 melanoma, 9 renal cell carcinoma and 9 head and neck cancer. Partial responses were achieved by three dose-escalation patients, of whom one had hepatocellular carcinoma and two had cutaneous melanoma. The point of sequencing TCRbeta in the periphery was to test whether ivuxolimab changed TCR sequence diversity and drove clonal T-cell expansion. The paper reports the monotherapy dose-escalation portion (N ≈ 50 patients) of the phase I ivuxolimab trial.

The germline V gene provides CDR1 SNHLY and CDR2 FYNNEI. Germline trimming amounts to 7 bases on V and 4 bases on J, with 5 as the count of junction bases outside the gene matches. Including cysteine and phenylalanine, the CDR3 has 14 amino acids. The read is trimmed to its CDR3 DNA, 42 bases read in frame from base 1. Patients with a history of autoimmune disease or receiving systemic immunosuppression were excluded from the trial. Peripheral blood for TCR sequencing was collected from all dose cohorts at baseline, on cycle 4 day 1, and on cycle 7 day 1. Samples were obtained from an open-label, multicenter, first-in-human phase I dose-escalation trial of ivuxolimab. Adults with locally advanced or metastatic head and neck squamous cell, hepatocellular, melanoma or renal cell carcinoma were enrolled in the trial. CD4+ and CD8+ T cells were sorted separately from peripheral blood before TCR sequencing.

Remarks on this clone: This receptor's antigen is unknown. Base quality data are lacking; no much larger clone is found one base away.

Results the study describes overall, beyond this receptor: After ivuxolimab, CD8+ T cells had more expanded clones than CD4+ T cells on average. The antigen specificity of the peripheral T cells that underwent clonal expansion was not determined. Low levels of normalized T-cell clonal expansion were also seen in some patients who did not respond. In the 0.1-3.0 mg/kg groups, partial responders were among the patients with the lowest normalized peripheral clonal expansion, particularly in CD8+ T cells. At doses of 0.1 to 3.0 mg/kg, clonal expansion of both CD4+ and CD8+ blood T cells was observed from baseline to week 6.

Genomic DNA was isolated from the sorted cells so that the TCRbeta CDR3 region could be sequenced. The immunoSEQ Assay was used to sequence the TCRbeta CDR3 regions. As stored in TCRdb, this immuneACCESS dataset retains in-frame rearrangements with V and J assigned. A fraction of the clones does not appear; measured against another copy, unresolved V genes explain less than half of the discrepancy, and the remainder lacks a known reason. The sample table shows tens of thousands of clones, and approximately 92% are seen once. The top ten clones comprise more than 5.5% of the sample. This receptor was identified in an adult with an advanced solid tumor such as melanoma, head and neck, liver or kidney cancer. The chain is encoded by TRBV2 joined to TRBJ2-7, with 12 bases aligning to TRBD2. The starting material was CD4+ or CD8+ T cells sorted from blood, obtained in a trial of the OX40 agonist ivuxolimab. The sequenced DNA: TGTGCCAGCACCCGACTAGCGGGAGCTTACGAGCAGTACTTC. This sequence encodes CASTRLAGAYEQYF.